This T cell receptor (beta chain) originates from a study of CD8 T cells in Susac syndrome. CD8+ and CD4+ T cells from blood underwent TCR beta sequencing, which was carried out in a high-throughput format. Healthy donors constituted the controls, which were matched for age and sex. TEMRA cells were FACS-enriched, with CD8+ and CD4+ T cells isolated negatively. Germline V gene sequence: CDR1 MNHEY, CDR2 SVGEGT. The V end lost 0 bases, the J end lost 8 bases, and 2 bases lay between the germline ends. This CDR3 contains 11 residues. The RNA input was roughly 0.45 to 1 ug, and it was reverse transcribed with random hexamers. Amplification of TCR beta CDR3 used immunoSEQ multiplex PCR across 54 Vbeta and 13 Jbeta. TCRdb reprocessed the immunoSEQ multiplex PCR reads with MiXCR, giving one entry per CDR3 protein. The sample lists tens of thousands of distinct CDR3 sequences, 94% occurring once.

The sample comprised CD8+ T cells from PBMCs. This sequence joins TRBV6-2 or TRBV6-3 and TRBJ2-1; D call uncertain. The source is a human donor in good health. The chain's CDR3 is CASSYSHEQFF. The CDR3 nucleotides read TGTGCCAGCAGTTACTCCCATGAGCAGTTCTTC.